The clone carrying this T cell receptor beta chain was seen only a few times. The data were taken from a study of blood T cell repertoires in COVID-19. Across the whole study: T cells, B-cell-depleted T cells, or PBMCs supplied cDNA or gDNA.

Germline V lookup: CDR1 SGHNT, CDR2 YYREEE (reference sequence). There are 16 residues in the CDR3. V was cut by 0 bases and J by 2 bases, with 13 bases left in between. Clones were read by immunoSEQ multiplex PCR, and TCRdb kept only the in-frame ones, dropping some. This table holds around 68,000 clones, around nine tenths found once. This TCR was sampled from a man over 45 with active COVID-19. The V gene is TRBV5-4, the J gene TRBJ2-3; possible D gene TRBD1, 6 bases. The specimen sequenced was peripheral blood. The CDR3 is CASSLDLSGDTDTQYF. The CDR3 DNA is TGTGCCAGCAGCTTGGATCTGTCAGGGGACACAGATACGCAGTATTTT.